The 31 T cell receptor beta chains given below trace back to one sample, sequenced in a study of cytomegalovirus exposure and HLA in healthy donors. The repertoire was sequenced with immunoSEQ multiplex PCR; TCRdb's copy has only in-frame clones and lacks some. The profile covers more than 85,000 clones, with more than 70% appearing a single time and roughly 2.2% taken by the ten largest. What was sequenced was PBMCs. These receptors all stem from a young woman in good health and CMV-seronegative.

The gene calls are TRBV6-5 and TRBJ2-1; D not resolved. From germline, CDR1 is MNHEY and CDR2 SVGAGI. CDR3 size: 14 residues. Trimming removed 0 bases from V and 4 bases from J, with 7 bases in between. The CDR3 protein is CASSYSSEYNEQFF. The CDR3 nucleotides are TGTGCCAGCAGTTACTCGAGCGAATACAATGAGCAGTTCTTC.

This clone has a count of ten or more. This sequence joins TRBV29-1 and TRBJ1-2, with 8 bases lining up with TRBD1. Germline CDR1 SQVTM, CDR2 ANQGSEA. This CDR3 spans 14 amino acids. V was clipped by 0 bases and J by 5 bases; unmatched bases: 5. The CDR3 DNA is TGCAGCGTTGAAGATCAAACAGGGGGATATGGCTACACCTTC. Protein: CSVEDQTGGYGYTF. Variable domain in full (rest from reference TRBV29-1 and TRBJ1-2): SAVISQKPSRDICQRGTSLTIQCQVDSQVTMMFWYRQQPGQSLTLIATANQGSEATYESGFVIDKFPISRPNLTFSTLTVSNMSPEDSSIYLCSVEDQTGGYGYTFGSGTRLTVV.

This chain connects TRBV25-1 to TRBJ1-3; D gene uncertain. Trimming took off 8 bases at V and 0 bases at J, with 5 bases between the two ends. The V gene's germline CDR1 is MGHDK and CDR2 SYGVNS. CDR3 length: 12 amino acids. CDR3 protein: CASGSSGNTIYF. The CDR3 coding sequence is TGTGCCAGCGGCAGCTCTGGAAACACCATATATTTT.

This rearrangement joins TRBV7-8 to TRBJ2-3, with TRBD1 as a possible D gene (6 bases). Looked up from germline, CDR1 is SGHVS and CDR2 is FQNEAQ. V was trimmed by 10 bases and J by 6 bases, leaving 17 bases between them. The CDR3 runs to 13 residues. In DNA, the CDR3 is TGTGCCACGGGACAAGGGCGTTTGGATACGCAGTATTTT. Translated, it gives CATGQGRLDTQYF.

The chain recombines TRBV6-1 with TRBJ2-2, with D perhaps TRBD1 (5 bases). The germline V gene has CDR1 MNHNS and CDR2 SASEGT. The CDR3 totals 15 residues. Trimming removed 2 bases at V and 4 bases at J, with 11 bases between. CDR3 DNA sequence: TGTGCCAGCAGTGAACGACAGTTTACCACCGGGGAGCTGTTTTTT. This codes for CASSERQFTTGELFF.

This chain uses TRBV28 with TRBJ2-2; the match to TRBD1 covers 7 bases. The CDR3 covers 14 residues. The junction had 6 bases not matched to a gene; V was cut back by 8 bases and J by 3 bases. Germline V gene data show CDR1 as MDHEN and CDR2 as SYDVKM. The chain's CDR3 is CASRRDRDTGELFF. CDR3 nucleotide sequence: TGTGCCAGCCGAAGAGACAGGGACACCGGGGAGCTGTTTTTT.

The chain is built from TRBV5-1 and TRBJ2-7; 8 bases line up with TRBD1. J was trimmed by 2 bases and V by 0 bases; bases with no gene match: 7. This CDR3 region has 16 residues. Germline V CDR1 and CDR2: SGHRS, YFSETQ. The DNA for the CDR3 is TGCGCCAGCAGCTTGGCCCCCGCAGGGGGCCCCTACGAGCAGTACTTC. Its protein product is CASSLAPAGGPYEQYF. Complete variable domain (other parts from reference TRBV5-1 and TRBJ2-7): KAGVTQTPRYLIKTRGQQVTLSCSPISGHRSVSWYQQTPGQGLQFLFEYFSETQRNKGNFPGRFSGRQFSNSRSEMNVSTLELGDSALYLCASSLAPAGGPYEQYFGPGTRLTVT.

The rearrangement uses TRBV15 and TRBJ2-3, with TRBD2 matching 10 bases. CDR3 length: 17 residues. V lost 1 base to trimming and J lost 1 base; unmatched junction nucleotides: 5. Germline values: CDR1 LNHNV, CDR2 YYDKDF (reference sequence). CDR3 bases: TGTGCCACCAGCAGAGGTGAGACTAGCGGGCGCACAGATACGCAGTATTTT. It translates to CATSRGETSGRTDTQYF.

J is TRBJ2-7 and V is TRBV27; 7 bases line up with TRBD1. The CDR3 totals 13 residues. V shed 4 bases, J shed 5 bases, and the junction held 5 bases outside the gene matches. From germline, CDR1 is MNHEY and CDR2 SMNVEV (reference sequence). In DNA form, the CDR3 reads TGTGCCAGCAGTTGGGGGACAGTCCACGAGCAGTACTTC. Translating gives CASSWGTVHEQYF.

The gene calls are TRBV27 and TRBJ2-5; 13 nucleotides align to TRBD2. V was pared by 6 bases and J by 4 bases, with 5 bases of the junction left unmatched. CDR1 and CDR2 (germline): MNHEY, SMNVEV (reference sequence). This CDR3 spans 15 amino acids. CDR3 in amino acids: CASSGLAGVLETQYF. The CDR3 region has the DNA TGTGCCAGCAGCGGACTAGCGGGAGTCTTAGAGACCCAGTACTTC.

The sample holds one count of this clone. V gene TRBV5-5 combines with J gene TRBJ2-2; D is possibly TRBD1 (6 bases). Trimming left V 4 bases short and J 2 bases short, with 9 bases between. There are 14 residues in the CDR3. Germline V gene sequence: CDR1 SGHKS, CDR2 YYEKEE (reference sequence). CDR3 sequence reads: CASSRDTNTGELFF. For the CDR3, the DNA is TGTGCCAGCAGCCGGGACACCAACACCGGGGAGCTGTTTTTT.

The chain uses TRBV6-1 and TRBJ1-1; perhaps TRBD1 as D (6 bases). V was shortened by 2 bases and J by 7 bases, with 14 bases between the two germline ends. Germline V gene sequence: CDR1 MNHNS, CDR2 SASEGT. The CDR3 extends over 14 amino acids. The CDR3: CASSEQGLAGEAFF. In nucleotides, the CDR3 is TGTGCCAGCAGTGAACAGGGGCTAGCAGGTGAAGCTTTCTTT.

The gene calls are TRBV19 and TRBJ1-2; 7 bases map to TRBD1. Germline CDR1 reads LNHDA; CDR2 reads SQIVND (reference sequence). CDR3 size: 16 residues. The junction had 9 bases not matched to a gene; V was cut back by 1 base and J by 4 bases. The CDR3 sequence: CASSIAVDRSLYGYTF. The CDR3 DNA reads TGTGCCAGTAGTATAGCCGTGGACAGGTCGCTCTATGGCTACACCTTC. Full variable domain (outside the CDR3, taken from reference TRBV19 and TRBJ1-2): DGGITQSPKYLFRKEGQNVTLSCEQNLNHDAMYWYRQDPGQGLRLIYYSQIVNDFQKGDIAEGYSVSREKKESFPLTVTSAQKNPTAFYLCASSIAVDRSLYGYTFGSGTRLTVV.

V and J are TRBV27 and TRBJ2-3, with 9 bases lining up with TRBD2. From germline, CDR1 is MNHEY and CDR2 SMNVEV (reference sequence). The CDR3 covers 14 residues. The CDR3 spells CACAWGGGGDTQYF. The CDR3 region has the DNA TGTGCTTGTGCGTGGGGCGGGGGGGGTGATACGCAGTATTTT.

The rearrangement joins TRBV28 to TRBJ1-2; 11 bases align to TRBD1. Germline CDR1 MDHEN, CDR2 SYDVKM. CDR3 size: 15 residues. Trimming at V came to 5 bases and at J to 5 bases, leaving 7 bases not matched to a gene. In DNA, the CDR3 is TGTGCCAGCAGTCCGACCGGGACAGGGGGGTATGGCTACACCTTC. This encodes CASSPTGTGGYGYTF.

The chain combines TRBV13 with TRBJ2-5; 7 nucleotides match TRBD2. From germline, CDR1 is PRHDT and CDR2 FYEKMQ (reference sequence). V shed 5 bases, J shed 1 base, and the junction held 7 bases outside the gene matches. The length of the CDR3 is 15 residues. The CDR3 nucleotides read TGTGCCAGCAGCGCGCGAGGGAGGGCCCAAGAGACCCAGTACTTC. As protein: CASSARGRAQETQYF.

The V and J genes are TRBV4-3 and TRBJ2-7; tentative D call: TRBD1 (7 bases). Trimming left V 0 bases short and J 3 bases short, with 18 bases between. This CDR3 region has 17 residues. Germline V lookup: CDR1 LGHNA, CDR2 YSLEER. The CDR3 is CASSQDLEGANSYEQYF. The DNA for the CDR3 is TGCGCCAGCAGCCAAGATTTGGAGGGGGCAAATAGCTACGAGCAGTACTTC.

V usage is TRBV10-1 and J usage is TRBJ2-7; D remains unclear. V was pared by 8 bases and J by 7 bases, with 12 bases between. This CDR3 is 11 amino acids long. Germline-derived CDR1 and CDR2 are WNHNN and SYGVQD (reference sequence). The CDR3 reads CASGRRREQYF. In nucleotides, the CDR3 is TGCGCCAGCGGCCGACGGCGGGAGCAGTACTTC.

This clone was counted only a few times. This sequence joins TRBV7-9 and TRBJ2-5, with 12 positions matching TRBD2. This CDR3 is 16 amino acids long. Looked up from germline, CDR1 is SEHNR and CDR2 is FQNEAQ (reference sequence). V dropped 4 bases and J dropped 4; count of bases not matched to a gene: 7. The CDR3 DNA is TGTGCCAGCAGCTCCCTAGCGGGAGGGGGCCCAGAGACCCAGTACTTC. Protein: CASSSLAGGGPETQYF.

The gene calls are TRBV4-3 and TRBJ1-4; no clear D gene. Germline loops: CDR1 LGHNA, CDR2 YSLEER. Between the trimmed V and J ends, which lost 3 bases and 5 bases, there was a span of 10 bases. The CDR3 loop spans 14 amino acids. Here the CDR3 reads CASSHLGLNEKLFF. CDR3 bases: TGCGCCAGCAGCCATCTGGGCTTGAATGAAAAACTGTTTTTT.

V usage is TRBV19 and J usage is TRBJ2-3, with 8 positions matching TRBD2. The CDR3 is made up of 19 amino acids. Germline CDR1 LNHDA, CDR2 SQIVND (reference sequence). Germline trimming cut 0 bases from V and 2 bases from J; bases unmatched to any gene: 13. The CDR3 nucleotides are TGTGCCAGTAGTATAGAGCCCCCCGGACTAGCAGGATTCACAGATACGCAGTATTTT. Translation gives CASSIEPPGLAGFTDTQYF.

This chain connects TRBV6-1 to TRBJ2-7; tentatively, D is TRBD2 (6 bases). There are 14 residues in the CDR3. The germline gives CDR1 MNHNS, CDR2 SASEGT. Trimming stripped 7 bases from V and 0 bases from J, with 13 bases between. CDR3 protein: CASIYTGSSYEQYF. The CDR3 bases are TGTGCCAGCATCTACACCGGGAGCTCCTACGAGCAGTACTTC.

The chain uses TRBV30 and TRBJ2-5; 8 bases fit TRBD1. CDR1 is GTSNPN, CDR2 SVGIG, per germline (reference sequence). The V segment lost 3 bases and the J segment 5 bases; nucleotides outside the gene matches: 11. The CDR3 totals 15 residues. DNA for the CDR3: TGTGCCTGGAGCGTATGGACAGGGTTAGGGGAGACCCAGTACTTC. It specifies CAWSVWTGLGETQYF.

The V gene is TRBV5-8, the J gene TRBJ2-2; unclear D gene. Trimming left V 2 bases short and J 4 bases short, with 3 bases between. CDR1 and CDR2 (germline): SGHTS, YDEGEE. This CDR3 comprises 12 residues. The CDR3 DNA is TGTGCCAGCAGCTTCGGCACCGGGGAGCTGTTTTTT. This translates into CASSFGTGELFF.

The rearrangement links TRBV28 to TRBJ1-1; D ambiguous. This CDR3 has 12 amino acids. The germline CDR1 and CDR2 sequences are MDHEN and SYDVKM. The V and J ends lost 7 bases and 2 bases respectively, with 8 bases between them. The CDR3 protein is CASTIRNTEAFF. CDR3 DNA: TGTGCCAGCACTATTCGAAACACTGAAGCTTTCTTT. Together with reference TRBV28 and TRBJ1-1, the CDR3 gives the full variable domain: DVKVTQSSRYLVKRTGEKVFLECVQDMDHENMFWYRQDPGLGLRLIYFSYDVKMKEKGDIPEGYSVSREKKERFSLILESASTNQTSMYLCASTIRNTEAFFGQGTRLTVV.

The gene calls are TRBV28 and TRBJ1-5, with TRBD1 matching over 9 bases. The J segment lost 2 bases and the V segment lost 4 bases, leaving 24 bases of the junction unmatched. This CDR3 is built from 22 residues. CDR1 is MDHEN, CDR2 SYDVKM, per germline. CDR3 residues: CASSYTITKGQGIISGNQPQHF. The DNA of the CDR3 is TGTGCCAGCAGTTACACGATAACCAAGGGACAGGGTATCATTAGCGGCAATCAGCCCCAGCATTTT.

V is TRBV6-1 and J is TRBJ1-2; TRBD1 agrees at 7 bases. V shed 4 bases, J shed 2 bases, and the junction held 7 bases outside the gene matches. Germline CDR1 and CDR2: MNHNS and SASEGT. The CDR3 has 15 residues. The CDR3, as DNA: TGTGCCAGCAGTGTGGGTGGAGGGGGCAACTATGGCTACACCTTC. This codes for CASSVGGGGNYGYTF.

In nucleotides, the CDR3 is TGTGCCAGCAGTTTTGGGGACAGGGGGCAATATGGCTACACCTTC. Its protein is CASSFGDRGQYGYTF. The genes are TRBV28 and TRBJ1-2, with 12 bases matching TRBD1. The trim removed 3 bases at V and 5 bases at J, leaving 4 bases unmatched. CDR3 length: 15 residues. CDR1 and CDR2 (germline): MDHEN, SYDVKM.

The chain has TRBV28 and TRBJ2-1, with 12 bases lining up with TRBD2. From germline, CDR1 is MDHEN and CDR2 SYDVKM. This CDR3 is built from 15 residues. The V segment lost 6 bases and the J segment 7 bases; nucleotides outside the gene matches: 7. CDR3 residues: CASSRWTSGMNEQFF. The CDR3 nucleotides are TGTGCCAGCAGCCGGTGGACTAGCGGGATGAATGAGCAGTTCTTC. Full variable domain (missing parts from reference TRBV28 and TRBJ2-1): DVKVTQSSRYLVKRTGEKVFLECVQDMDHENMFWYRQDPGLGLRLIYFSYDVKMKEKGDIPEGYSVSREKKERFSLILESASTNQTSMYLCASSRWTSGMNEQFFGPGTRLTVL.

The gene calls are TRBV18 and TRBJ2-3; D is perhaps TRBD2 (6 bases). The CDR3 covers 14 residues. CDR1 is KGHSH and CDR2 is LQKENI in the germline V gene. V lost 1 base and J lost 4, with 9 bases in between. CDR3 nucleotides: TGTGCCAGCTCACCACAGGGAGGCCCAGATACGCAGTATTTT. It specifies CASSPQGGPDTQYF.

The gene calls are TRBV5-4 and TRBJ2-1; TRBD2 is a possible D gene (6 bases). The CDR3 runs 17 residues. The germline V gene has CDR1 SGHNT and CDR2 YYREEE (reference sequence). The germline V and J ends were trimmed by 0 bases and 0 bases, with 13 bases remaining between them. The CDR3 DNA is TGTGCCAGCAGCTTGGGAGGGAGGACCAGCTCCTACAATGAGCAGTTCTTC. Amino acids: CASSLGGRTSSYNEQFF.